The 18 T cell receptor beta chains reported below all come from one sample, sequenced in a study of control samples from healthy donors and cancer patients. The repertoire was sequenced with immunoSEQ multiplex PCR; TCRdb's copy has only in-frame clones and lacks some. The sample yields over 75,000 clones, 70% to 90% seen once. Specimen: blood. These receptors all come from a man aged 25 to 40 in good health.

The rearrangement joins TRBV19 to TRBJ2-3; 9 bases are a match to TRBD1. The CDR3 loop spans 14 amino acids. V dropped 8 bases and J dropped 2; count of bases not matched to a gene: 5. Germline CDR1 reads LNHDA; CDR2 reads SQIVND (reference sequence). CDR3 DNA sequence: TGTGCCAGTCGACAGGGGGTCTCCACAGATACGCAGTATTTT. This gives the protein CASRQGVSTDTQYF.

This chain uses TRBV19 with TRBJ1-3; TRBD1 matches at 8 bases. Looked up from germline, CDR1 is LNHDA and CDR2 is SQIVND (reference sequence). The CDR3 loop spans 15 amino acids. Trimming cost V 5 bases and J 2 bases; bases outside gene matches: 5. The CDR3 coding sequence is TGTGCCAGTAGTGAATTACAGGGGGCTGGAAACACCATATATTTT. Protein sequence: CASSELQGAGNTIYF.

CDR3 nucleotides: TGTGCCAGCAGCTTAGCGACAGGGTCTAGGTGGAATGAGCAGTTCTTC. Translated: CASSLATGSRWNEQFF. The genes are TRBV11-2 and TRBJ2-1, with 7 bases that match TRBD1. This CDR3 has 16 residues. The V gene's germline CDR1 is SGHAT and CDR2 FQNNGV. J lost 7 bases, V lost 1 base, and 10 bases had no gene match.

The rearrangement links TRBV25-1 to TRBJ1-6; D might be TRBD1 (6 bases). V was cut by 3 bases and J by 5 bases, with 11 bases left in between. Germline V gene sequence: CDR1 MGHDK, CDR2 SYGVNS. CDR3 length: 15 residues. Here the CDR3 reads CASSEGAWDNSPLHF. DNA of the CDR3: TGTGCCAGCAGTGAGGGGGCGTGGGATAATTCACCCCTCCACTTT.

V gene TRBV27 combines with J gene TRBJ2-3; D is uncertain. The CDR3 covers 13 residues. Germline V gene lookup returns CDR1 MNHEY and CDR2 SMNVEV (reference sequence). Trimming stripped 1 base from V and 1 base from J, with 3 bases between. Here the CDR3 reads CASSLYGTDTQYF. The DNA of the CDR3 is TGTGCCAGCAGTTTATACGGCACAGATACGCAGTATTTT.

The chain links TRBV3-1 (or the pseudogene TRBV3-2) to TRBJ2-5; D not resolved. Germline loops: CDR1 LGHDT, CDR2 YNNKEL (reference sequence). Trimming took off 4 bases at V and 3 bases at J, with 6 bases between the two ends. The CDR3 runs to 12 residues. CDR3 amino acids: CASSPSEETQYF. CDR3 bases: TGTGCCAGCAGCCCCTCGGAAGAGACCCAGTACTTC.

The chain links TRBV19 to TRBJ1-2, with D possibly being TRBD1 (6 bases). The CDR3 length is 15 residues. The germline gives CDR1 LNHDA, CDR2 SQIVND (reference sequence). Trimming took 3 bases from V and 2 from J, leaving 13 bases between them. The DNA for the CDR3 is TGTGCCAGTAGTATGGGCCCAACAGGGAACTATGGCTACACCTTC. Translated, it gives CASSMGPTGNYGYTF.

The chain employs TRBV2 and TRBJ2-7; D gene uncertain. Germline V lookup: CDR1 SNHLY, CDR2 FYNNEI. The V and J ends lost 4 bases and 2 bases respectively, with 9 bases between them. The CDR3 runs to 13 residues. The DNA for the CDR3 is TGTGCCAGCAGTGTATCCGTTACCTACGAGCAGTACTTC. Amino acids: CASSVSVTYEQYF. The full variable domain, in which reference TRBV2 and TRBJ2-7 provide the parts outside the CDR3, is EPEVTQTPSHQVTQMGQEVILRCVPISNHLYFYWYRQILGQKVEFLVSFYNNEISEKSEIFDDQFSVERPDGSNFTLKIRSTKLEDSAMYFCASSVSVTYEQYFGPGTRLTVT.

This chain uses TRBV5-6 with TRBJ1-3, with 8 bases lining up with TRBD1. Per the germline V gene, CDR1 is SGHDT and CDR2 is YYEEEE. CDR3 size: 15 residues. The trim removed 3 bases at V and 7 bases at J, leaving 9 bases unmatched. This chain's CDR3 is CASSSPNRGRNTIYF. CDR3 in DNA: TGTGCCAGCAGCTCCCCAAACAGGGGGAGGAACACCATATATTTT.

The chain is built from TRBV6-2 or TRBV6-3 and TRBJ1-1; 7 bases are a match to TRBD1. CDR3 size: 14 residues. Per germline, CDR1 MNHEY and CDR2 SVGEGT. The junction had 6 bases not matched to a gene; V was cut back by 5 bases and J by 3 bases. The CDR3 bases are TGTGCCAGCAGTCAAACAGGGGTTGACACTGAAGCTTTCTTT. Translation: CASSQTGVDTEAFF.

The rearrangement uses TRBV6-5 and TRBJ1-6; no definite D call. CDR1 is MNHEY and CDR2 is SVGAGI in the germline V gene. The CDR3 extends over 12 amino acids. Trimming took 0 bases from V and 10 from J, leaving 4 bases between them. The CDR3 spells CASSYSNSPLHF. Written as DNA, the CDR3 is TGTGCCAGCAGTTACTCGAACTCACCCCTCCACTTT.

The chain couples TRBV18 to TRBJ1-1; D is unclear. Germline CDR1 and CDR2: KGHSH and LQKENI. V was trimmed by 1 base and J by 1 base, leaving 10 bases between them. This CDR3 has 15 amino acids. The CDR3 DNA reads TGTGCCAGCTCACCACGAAAGCAATCGAACACTGAAGCTTTCTTT. It encodes CASSPRKQSNTEAFF.

As for this clone: The same CDR3 also results from other DNA sequences found in this sample. The chain uses TRBV19 and TRBJ1-5; D call uncertain. The V end lost 1 base, the J end lost 2 bases, and 12 bases lay between the germline ends. This CDR3 region has 16 residues. Germline-derived CDR1 and CDR2 are LNHDA and SQIVND (reference sequence). The CDR3 here is CASSIVWGEGNQPQHF. The CDR3 region has the DNA TGTGCCAGTAGTATAGTGTGGGGAGAGGGCAATCAGCCCCAGCATTTT. Combining the CDR3 with reference TRBV19 and TRBJ1-5 gives the whole variable domain DGGITQSPKYLFRKEGQNVTLSCEQNLNHDAMYWYRQDPGQGLRLIYYSQIVNDFQKGDIAEGYSVSREKKESFPLTVTSAQKNPTAFYLCASSIVWGEGNQPQHFGDGTRLSIL.

For the CDR3, the DNA is TGTGCCAGCAGCCCAAGATCCGGGCTTTGGCTCACCGGGGAGCTGTTTTTT. This encodes CASSPRSGLWLTGELFF. The gene calls are TRBV7-2 and TRBJ2-2; the D is unclear. Germline CDR1 is SGHTA and CDR2 is FQGNSA. Trimming took 5 bases from V and 4 from J, leaving 20 bases between them. The length of the CDR3 is 17 residues.

The chain combines TRBV5-6 with TRBJ2-5; TRBD2 aligns across 8 bases. This CDR3 contains 14 residues. Germline V gene data show CDR1 as SGHDT and CDR2 as YYEEEE. Germline trimming cut 4 bases from V and 2 bases from J; bases unmatched to any gene: 4. The CDR3 loop is CASSSTSGQETQYF. DNA of the CDR3: TGTGCCAGCAGCAGTACTAGCGGTCAAGAGACCCAGTACTTC.

The V gene is TRBV27, the J gene TRBJ2-6; weak D call: TRBD1 (6 bases). The germline V and J ends were trimmed by 4 bases and 0 bases, with 10 bases remaining between them. CDR1 is MNHEY, CDR2 SMNVEV, per germline (reference sequence). CDR3 size: 16 residues. In DNA form, the CDR3 reads TGTGCCAGCAGTTCAGGGACAACCTCTGGGGCCAACGTCCTGACTTTC. It codes for CASSSGTTSGANVLTF.

This chain connects TRBV30 to TRBJ1-2; D not certain. This CDR3 spans 14 amino acids. Looked up from germline, CDR1 is GTSNPN and CDR2 is SVGIG (reference sequence). The V gene lost 1 base and the J gene lost 4 bases, with 13 bases spanning the gap. CDR3 nucleotides: TGTGCCTGGAGTGGGGCCGCAGGACTCTATGGCTACACCTTC. Its translation is CAWSGAAGLYGYTF.

The chain combines TRBV20-1 with TRBJ1-2; D not certain. Germline-derived CDR1 and CDR2 are DFQATT and SNEGSKA (reference sequence). The CDR3 extends over 11 amino acids. V was trimmed by 4 bases and J by 12 bases, leaving 15 bases between them. The CDR3 DNA reads TGCAGTGCTACCCTGACCGAGTTACACACCTTC. Translating gives CSATLTELHTF.